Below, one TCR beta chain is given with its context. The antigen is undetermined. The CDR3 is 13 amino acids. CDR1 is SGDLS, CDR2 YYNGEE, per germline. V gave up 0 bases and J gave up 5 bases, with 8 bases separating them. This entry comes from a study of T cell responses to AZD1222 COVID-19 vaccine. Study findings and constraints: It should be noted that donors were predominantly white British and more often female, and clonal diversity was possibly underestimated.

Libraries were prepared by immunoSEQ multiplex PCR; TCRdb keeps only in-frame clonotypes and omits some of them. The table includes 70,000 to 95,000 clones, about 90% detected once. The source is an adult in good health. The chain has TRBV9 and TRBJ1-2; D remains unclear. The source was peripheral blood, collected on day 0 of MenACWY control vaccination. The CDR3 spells CASSVDSSYGYTF. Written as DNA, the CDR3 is TGTGCCAGCAGCGTAGATTCGTCATATGGCTACACCTTC. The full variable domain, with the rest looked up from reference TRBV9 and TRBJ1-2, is DSGVTQTPKHLITATGQRVTLRCSPRSGDLSVYWYQQSLDQGLQFLIQYYNGEERAKGNILERFSAQQFPDLHSELNLSSLELGDSALYFCASSVDSSYGYTFGSGTRLTVV.